This T cell receptor (beta chain) is from a study of control samples from healthy donors and cancer patients. Repertoires were generated with immunoSEQ multiplex PCR, while TCRdb's copy carries only in-frame clones and drops some. Of 400,000 to 450,000 clones detected, 75% to 95% appear once; the ten largest clones hold about 6.3%. Trimming took 5 bases from V and 6 from J, leaving 17 bases between them. The length of the CDR3 is 14 residues. Germline lookup yields CDR1 SGHNT and CDR2 YYREEE (reference sequence). The chain couples TRBV5-4 to TRBJ1-2; a possible D gene is TRBD1 (6 bases). This clonotype originated in a man aged 40-49 years with head and neck cancer. The specimen sequenced was PBMCs. The CDR3 coding sequence is TGTGCCAGCAGAATGGCCAGGGGAGGCCATGGCTACACCTTC. Amino acid sequence: CASRMARGGHGYTF.